Given below is one T cell receptor (beta chain) in context. A single record per CDR3 protein comes from TCRdb applying MiXCR to the RT-PCR reads. The sample has around 90,000 distinct CDR3 sequences, around 48% seen once. Trimming removed 0 bases from V and 10 bases from J, with 6 bases in between. Germline V gene lookup returns CDR1 LGHNA and CDR2 YSLEER. The CDR3 spans 12 residues. This record belongs to a study of patients and donors after allogeneic stem cell transplantation. The sequencing input was blood, either unsorted or a sorted T cell fraction (not recorded which). The TCR was taken from a human donor who was either an allogeneic HSCT recipient or a stem cell or donor lymphocyte infusion donor (not recorded which). It is not recorded whose cells these are; they may come from a transplant donor. This chain joins TRBV4-3 and TRBJ1-4; D unclear. The CDR3 here is CASSQEVGKLFF. The CDR3 DNA reads TGCGCCAGCAGCCAAGAGGTGGGAAAACTGTTTTTT.